Reported below is one TCR beta chain. Its antigen specificity is not known. Base-call qualities are not available, and no considerably larger clone is one nucleotide away. This sample was taken from a study of cytomegalovirus exposure and HLA in healthy donors (dated by TCRdb to about 2017). The study in broad terms: An earlier analysis of some 550 of the donors reported 250 to 300 Gb of sequence data and roughly 110 million unique TCR beta sequences from about 200 million T cells. Genome-wide SNP genotypes for about 65% of the 666 donors were used in a later genetic analysis, which treated that subset as a discovery cohort. Because of strong linkage in the cohort, five DR-DQ haplotypes were treated as single units for association and clustering. Typing coverage varied by locus: 629-630 donors for A, B, C, DRB1 and DQB1; roughly 500 for DQA1; around 610 for DPA1; around 450 for DPB1. An earlier analysis of about 600 of the donors used high-throughput TCR beta sequencing to judge whether each TCR beta V gene segment behaved as functional or pseudogenic. The T cell repertoires of around 670 subjects were profiled by immunosequencing and related to cytomegalovirus serostatus. HLA typing covered class I and class II loci at four-digit resolution. Across 300 to 400 genotyped donors of the cohort, an average of about 220,000 unique TCR beta nucleotide sequences per donor were sequenced, and around 19% of those sequences were non-productive. All discovery cohort repertoires had been generated using a single sequencing platform. In addition to the first cohort of approximately 670 subjects, a separate validation cohort of 130 or so different subjects was used. The later analysis used no new phenotypic data to find candidate immune exposures, relying instead on TCR beta sequences and their occurrence across donors. A later analysis re-analyzed previously published TCR beta repertoires from 500 to 700 donors and added high-resolution HLA genotyping to study TCR occurrence patterns. Of the approximately 400 genotyped donors, 65% to 90% fell in the genetic ancestry cluster associated with self-reported Caucasian donors. Alongside the repertoire data, information on donor age, sex, ethnicity and CMV serostatus was compiled. The study aimed to test whether cataloging public T cell receptors could reveal signatures of past pathogen exposure. To predict cytomegalovirus infection status, the study brought together high-throughput TCR immunosequencing, statistical association of individual TCRs with disease status, and machine learning. Roughly 300 gigabases of sequencing data and approximately 84 million unique TCR sequences were included in an early release covering about 620 HLA-typed donors. Points the paper makes about the study in general: In a later analysis, the rate of TCR association differed among HLA loci, with DRB1 alleles having the most associated TCRs and HLA-C alleles having the fewest. In vitro tests confirmed that a few of the cytomegalovirus-associated TCR beta chains recognize cytomegalovirus antigens. Correlated functional status among segregating V segments might be attributable to linkage disequilibrium, but an unknown experimental factor could not be ruled out. Only TCR beta chains were sequenced in this cohort, and the absence of alpha or paired-chain data limited detectable features. In a later analysis, several top co-occurrence clusters were reported to appear linked to parvovirus B19, influenza, CMV and Epstein-Barr virus. Because HLA typing was missing for some donors at each locus, association tests included only the typed subset. Assigning TCR associations to individual alleles was difficult when HLA alleles, especially DR and DQ, strongly co-occurred. A later analysis found that HLA-associated TCR beta chains were more clonally expanded and had lower generation probabilities than equally common non-associated chains. At a false discovery rate of 0.05, a later analysis linked 16,951 TCR beta sequences to specific HLA alleles. CMV serostatus was the only immune exposure information available for the cohort. In a later analysis, most CMV-associated TCR beta chains were found to appear HLA-restricted, with HLA associations seemingly driven largely by CMV exposure. The authors suggested that the approach could potentially be extended to other disease states and immunological phenotypes. A group of highly shared sequence variants was considered likely to be a technical artifact of the sequencing pipeline. Cytomegalovirus status was reported to be diagnosed by the classifier with high specificity and sensitivity in both the original and validation cohorts. Most TCR sequences were seen in very few donors, while some public TCRs were found in many individuals. Roughly uniform sequencing depth across donors was assumed in presence/absence analyses, although this assumption may not hold. The 87-base-pair reads could not distinguish some IMGT-functional V segments, including TRBV6-2 and TRBV6-3, so those segments were excluded. The study listed around 160 TCR beta chains as associated with cytomegalovirus. A further reported finding was that TCR beta sequences accurately predicted the HLA-A and HLA-B alleles for most subjects in the first cohort. In an earlier analysis of 587 of the donors, most TCR beta V segments appeared in productive rearrangements about 87% or about 30% of the time, broadly matching IMGT annotations. According to a later genetic analysis, donors in an Asian-associated ancestry cluster had fewer N-insertions in productive TCRs than the approximately 690-donor mean. A later genetic analysis associated a missense DCLRE1C variant with V-gene and J-gene trimming of TCR beta chains, and an independent cohort replicated the association. Because counts were too low, seventeen rarely observed V segments, including chromosome 9 orphons, were excluded from the earlier analysis of 587 of the donors.

CDR1 and CDR2, looked up from the germline V gene, are SGHTA and FQGNSA. Trimming takes 5 bases from V and 3 bases from J, and the germline ends sit 11 bases apart. There are 14 amino acids in the CDR3, from cysteine to phenylalanine inclusive. Kept here is only the CDR3 DNA, which spans 42 bases and is read in frame from base 1. In total, roughly 670 healthy bone marrow donors made up the cohort. At the time of sampling, every cohort member was nominally healthy, though immune exposures that went unrecorded were likely present. The donor tested CMV seronegative, placing the donor among the 350 or so seronegative members of the cohort. Each donor provided a peripheral blood sample, and peripheral blood mononuclear cells were used for TCR beta sequencing. The Qiagen DNeasy Blood Extraction Kit was used to extract genomic DNA from the blood cell samples. The library was prepared using the immunoSEQ multiplex PCR assay. A mixture of 60 forward primers for TCR Vbeta segments and 13 reverse primers for TCR Jbeta segments was used in the multiplex PCR. Amplification of the CDR3 region of rearranged TCR beta genes was performed with a multiplex PCR assay on genomic DNA. The amplified TCR beta libraries were sequenced on the Illumina HiSeq System as 87-base-pair reads. On the authors' methods: Across the 700 or so repertoires, a later analysis counted some 81 million unique TCR beta chains, about 10 million of which were shared by at least two donors. To remove PCR and sequencing errors, raw reads were error-corrected and collapsed into unique sequences using a nearest-neighbor algorithm that merged closely related sequences. To assign V, D and J gene segments, CDR3 sequences were aligned to IMGT reference sequences. For a sequence to be retained, at least a six-nucleotide match to both a V gene segment and a J gene segment was required. A rearrangement was called productive if the CDR3 had no stop codons and remained in frame with V and J, and every other rearrangement was called non-productive. CDR3 was defined according to IMGT convention as the region running from the second conserved V-encoded cysteine to the conserved J-encoded phenylalanine. In an earlier analysis of around 540 of the donors, sequences lacking an unambiguous match to a single V gene segment were excluded. In an earlier analysis of 587 of the donors, a V segment was called functional when productive rearrangements were above 56.7%, and segregating when the standard deviation between donors exceeded 5%. A statistical classification framework was built to diagnose cytomegalovirus status from the catalog of TCR beta chain sequences. A later analysis assigned V and J genes by comparing TCR nucleotide sequences with IMGT/GENE-DB human TR gene sequences. The TCRdist pipeline was used in a later analysis to assign CDR3 sequences and most-parsimonious VDJ recombination scenarios. In a later analysis, each TCR beta chain was defined by its CDR3 amino acid sequence together with its V-gene family, and reads lacking a unique V-gene family were excluded. A later analysis removed roughly 590 highly shared, low-generation-probability nucleotide sequences to deal with suspected cross-contamination and a sequencing artifact. In a later analysis, a clonal expansion index was calculated for each public chain from normalized within-repertoire ranks of inferred template counts. In a later analysis, generation probabilities were computed using a VDJ recombination model fitted to out-of-frame rearrangements, and the results were checked against IGoR. Hypergeometric tests were used in a later analysis to score TCR-TCR, TCR-HLA and TCR-CMV co-occurrence, with a repertoire-size bias correction applied to the TCR pairs. False discovery rates were estimated in a later analysis by permuting HLA or CMV assignments 20 times. A later analysis grouped co-occurring TCRs with DBSCAN, adding TCRdist sequence similarity when clustering within HLA-allele-positive subsets. Repertoires with fewer than 30,000 or more than 120,000 public chains were left out of co-occurrence clustering, as were a handful of repertoires with anomalous nucleotide sharing. Sourced from immuneACCESS, this table was stored by TCRdb with only in-frame sequences that have V and J called. A share of the clones is absent; for the studies checked, an unresolved V gene accounts for under half, and the remainder has no known explanation. V and J calls and clone size are given by that table; D and trimming were obtained from the DNA. A total of under 200,000 clones appear in this sample, around two thirds of them only once. Clones ranked in the top ten supply around 2.9% of the sample.

This receptor chain uses TRBV7-2 and TRBJ2-1; the D segment could be TRBD2, given 5 matching bases. The sequence was collected from a man aged 35 to 55 in good health and CMV-seronegative. Specimen: PBMCs. The nucleotides are TGTGCCAGCAGCGACCTCGGGAACTACAATGAGCAGTTCTTC. Protein translation: CASSDLGNYNEQFF.